Presented here are 18 T cell receptor beta chains from one specimen sequenced in a study of T cell changes during pregnancy in multiple sclerosis. Using immunoSEQ multiplex PCR, the repertoire was profiled, and TCRdb retains in-frame clones only, with some absent. The sample shows around 31,000 clones, about 86% of them seen only once. The source was CD4+ T cells from peripheral blood mononuclear cells, collected in the first trimester of pregnancy. The receptors here all came from a female donor in good health, enrolled as a control in a pregnancy study.

This clone occurred a few times. The genes are TRBV7-2 and TRBJ1-5; TRBD1 matches 10 bases. Germline lookup yields CDR1 SGHTA and CDR2 FQGNSA. The length of the CDR3 is 16 residues. Losses at the gene ends were 6 bases for V and 6 bases for J; bases not matched to a gene: 11. The CDR3 DNA follows: TGTGCCAGCAGTTTGTACGACAGGGGGCTGGTTCAGCCCCAGCATTTT. Encoded protein: CASSLYDRGLVQPQHF.

This chain uses TRBV5-8 with TRBJ1-2; TRBD1 matches at 7 bases. CDR3 length: 14 residues. The V and J ends lost 4 bases and 8 bases, in that order; junction bases with no gene match: 11. Per germline, CDR1 SGHTS and CDR2 YDEGEE. The CDR3 loop is CASSPREGAWGYTF. DNA of the CDR3: TGTGCCAGCAGCCCCCGCGAGGGGGCGTGGGGCTACACCTTC. The full variable domain, completed using reference TRBV5-8 and TRBJ1-2, is EAGVTQSPTHLIKTRGQQATLRCSPISGHTSVYWYQQALGLGLQFLLWYDEGEERNRGNFPPRFSGRQFPNYSSELNVNALELEDSALYLCASSPREGAWGYTFGSGTRLTVV.

The chain combines TRBV6-1 with TRBJ2-2; maybe TRBD1 (5 bases). Trimming shortened V by 1 base and J by 4 bases, and 13 bases separated the two germline ends. Germline values: CDR1 MNHNS, CDR2 SASEGT. This CDR3 spans 16 amino acids. Here the CDR3 reads CASSEDETVTTGELFF. The CDR3 DNA is TGTGCCAGCAGTGAAGATGAGACAGTGACCACCGGGGAGCTGTTTTTT.

J is TRBJ2-7 and V is TRBV14; weak D call: TRBD2 (5 bases). Trimming pared 2 bases from V and 7 bases from J, leaving 15 bases between. The CDR3 spans 14 residues. Looked up from germline, CDR1 is SGHDN and CDR2 is FVKESK. This CDR3 reads CASSQTMVAREQYF. CDR3 nucleotide sequence: TGTGCCAGCAGCCAAACCATGGTAGCGAGGGAGCAGTACTTC.

The chain uses TRBV6-4 and TRBJ1-5, with 10 bases identical to TRBD1. Trimming cost V 3 bases and J 6 bases; bases outside gene matches: 5. The CDR3 extends over 15 amino acids. Germline CDR1 and CDR2: MRHNA and SNTAGT. This chain's CDR3 is CASSEGTGDGQPQHF. The CDR3 DNA reads as TGTGCCAGCAGTGAAGGGACAGGGGACGGTCAGCCCCAGCATTTT.

This chain joins TRBV4-2 and TRBJ2-7; D might be TRBD1 (6 bases). V was shortened by 4 bases and J by 5 bases, with 18 bases between the two germline ends. Germline assignment: CDR1 LGHNA and CDR2 YNFKEQ. The CDR3 runs 15 residues. CDR3 nucleotides: TGTGCCAGCAGCCCGACAATGTACAGGGTCGACGAGCAGTACTTC. Its translation: CASSPTMYRVDEQYF.

CDR3 loop: CASSPRQGFVTDTQYF. The CDR3 coding sequence is TGTGCCAGCAGCCCCCGACAGGGGTTCGTCACAGATACGCAGTATTTT. The V gene is TRBV7-2, the J gene TRBJ2-3, with 8 nucleotides matching TRBD1. Trimming cost V 5 bases and J 2 bases; bases outside gene matches: 9. CDR3 length: 16 residues. Germline-derived CDR1 and CDR2 are SGHTA and FQGNSA.

V gene TRBV2 combines with J gene TRBJ1-5, with a weak D call TRBD1 (5 bases). CDR1 is SNHLY and CDR2 is FYNNEI in the germline V gene. The CDR3 extends over 15 amino acids. With 5 bases removed from V and 4 bases from J, the gap between germline ends came to 15 bases. The CDR3 reads CASSSESGVNQPQHF. As DNA, the CDR3 is TGTGCCAGCAGTTCCGAGTCGGGGGTTAATCAGCCCCAGCATTTT. Full variable domain (rest looked up from reference TRBV2 and TRBJ1-5): EPEVTQTPSHQVTQMGQEVILRCVPISNHLYFYWYRQILGQKVEFLVSFYNNEISEKSEIFDDQFSVERPDGSNFTLKIRSTKLEDSAMYFCASSSESGVNQPQHFGDGTRLSIL.

This chain joins TRBV7-3 and TRBJ1-1, with D possibly matching TRBD1 (5 bases). V was shortened by 4 bases and J by 4 bases, with 10 bases between the two germline ends. Germline CDR1 reads SGHTA; CDR2 reads FQGTGA. This CDR3 has 13 residues. DNA of the CDR3: TGTGCCAGCAGCTCAGGGCGAGGCACTGAAGCTTTCTTT. Amino acid sequence: CASSSGRGTEAFF.

This rearrangement joins TRBV6-1 to TRBJ1-5; TRBD1 matches at 9 bases. The V and J ends lost 2 bases and 3 bases, in that order; junction bases with no gene match: 5. Germline V CDR1 and CDR2: MNHNS, SASEGT. The CDR3 has 16 residues. CDR3 nucleotides: TGTGCCAGCAGTGAAATGGGACAGGGAAACAATCAGCCCCAGCATTTT. Translation gives CASSEMGQGNNQPQHF.

This rearrangement joins TRBV29-1 to TRBJ1-5; 10 bases agree with TRBD1. Trimming took 5 bases from V and 4 from J; bases not matched to a gene: 2. CDR1 is SQVTM, CDR2 ANQGSEA, per germline. The CDR3 extends over 13 amino acids. The CDR3 loop reads CSVKGQGNQPQHF. The CDR3 DNA reads as TGCAGCGTTAAGGGACAGGGGAATCAGCCCCAGCATTTT.

CDR3 loop: CASSLGAATDTQYF. The CDR3 coding sequence is TGTGCCAGCAGCTTGGGAGCGGCCACAGATACGCAGTATTTT. V and J are TRBV7-3 and TRBJ2-3; weak D call: TRBD2 (5 bases). The CDR3 is 14 amino acids. The V end was cut by 3 bases, the J end by 2 bases, with 9 bases between. Germline CDR1 and CDR2: SGHTA and FQGTGA. The full variable domain, with the rest looked up from reference TRBV7-3 and TRBJ2-3, is GAGVSQTPSNKVTEKGKYVELRCDPISGHTALYWYRQSLGQGPEFLIYFQGTGAADDSGLPNDRFFAVRPEGSVSTLKIQRTERGDSAVYLCASSLGAATDTQYFGPGTRLTVL.

The V and J genes are TRBV14 and TRBJ2-7; no definite D call. V gave up 0 bases and J gave up 2 bases, with 8 bases separating them. Germline assignment: CDR1 SGHDN and CDR2 FVKESK. The CDR3 totals 14 residues. The CDR3 region has the DNA TGTGCCAGCAGCCAAGATCTTGTTACCTACGAGCAGTACTTC. Residues: CASSQDLVTYEQYF.

This clone has a handful of counts. CDR3 in amino acids: CASSPGPLSGNTIYF. CDR3 bases: TGTGCCAGCAGCCCTGGGCCGCTCTCTGGAAACACCATATATTTT. V usage is TRBV7-6 and J usage is TRBJ1-3; no definite D call. CDR3 size: 15 residues. The V end was cut by 5 bases, the J end by 0 bases, with 11 bases between. Germline CDR1 is SGHVS and CDR2 is FNYEAQ.

This sequence joins TRBV5-5 and TRBJ2-7, with 10 positions matching TRBD1. The CDR3 runs to 15 residues. The V gene's germline CDR1 is SGHKS and CDR2 YYEKEE (reference sequence). Losses at the gene ends were 0 bases for V and 3 bases for J; bases not matched to a gene: 3. The CDR3 reads CASSLGGTGVYEQYF. The CDR3 DNA follows: TGTGCCAGCAGCTTGGGAGGGACAGGGGTCTACGAGCAGTACTTC.

CDR3 nucleotide sequence: TGTGCCAGTTCCTCCGGGCACAGGGAAAGGAGCTATGGCTACACCTTC. Translation gives CASSSGHRERSYGYTF. The chain has TRBV19 and TRBJ1-2, with a possible D match to TRBD1 (6 bases). The length of the CDR3 is 16 residues. Trimming took off 8 bases at V and 4 bases at J, with 23 bases between the two ends. The germline CDR1 and CDR2 sequences are LNHDA and SQIVND (reference sequence).

CDR3 amino acids: CASSGRTGRGMNTEAFF. The CDR3 DNA reads TGCGCCAGCAGCGGCCGGACAGGTAGGGGAATGAACACTGAAGCTTTCTTT. V gene TRBV4-1 combines with J gene TRBJ1-1; 7 nucleotides agree with TRBD1. J lost 0 bases, V lost 5 bases, and 12 bases had no gene match. This CDR3 comprises 17 residues. From germline, CDR1 is MGHRA and CDR2 YSYEKL.

There are a few counts of this clone. The chain links TRBV6-5 to TRBJ2-3; 8 bases match TRBD2. V trimming: 7 bases; J trimming: 2 bases; junction bases outside the gene matches: 5. Looked up from germline, CDR1 is MNHEY and CDR2 is SVGAGI. The CDR3 is 14 amino acids. This CDR3 reads CASKRGSYTDTQYF. DNA of the CDR3: TGTGCCAGCAAGCGGGGGAGCTACACAGATACGCAGTATTTT.